The subject of this entry is one T cell receptor beta chain. Its specificity is unknown. The data were obtained in a study of identifying expanded T cells in peripheral blood. Whole-study results and caveats: Technical replicates showed about 1.2 changed clones; around 2 weeks roughly 18; four weeks 19. Clone count variance between roughly 2-week samples rose with total template count.

Method: immunoSEQ multiplex PCR; TCRdb's copy keeps in-frame clones and lacks some. The table shows roughly 63,000 clones, with around 83% occurring only once. No infections or other immune events were documented during collection. The clonotype was recovered from a person aged 18 to 70 in good health. The sample consisted of blood.

The CDR3 region is CASSLALGETGGRSANEQFF. For the CDR3, the DNA is TGTGCCAGCAGCTTAGCCCTCGGTGAAACGGGAGGGCGGTCGGCCAATGAGCAGTTCTTC. The chain carries TRBV7-2 and TRBJ2-1; 8 positions agree with TRBD2. This CDR3 has 20 amino acids. The V gene's germline CDR1 is SGHTA and CDR2 FQGNSA. The V and J ends lost 0 bases and 6 bases, in that order; junction bases with no gene match: 19.